A single T cell receptor beta chain is shown here with its context. Produced via immunoSEQ multiplex PCR; TCRdb's table is partial and in-frame only. The sample gives approximately 100,000 clones, around 89% of which show up once; about 7.8% is in the top ten. The J segment lost 2 bases and the V segment lost 1 base, leaving 10 bases of the junction unmatched. The germline CDR1 and CDR2 sequences are LNHNV and YYDKDF (reference sequence). The CDR3 totals 18 residues. The data are from a study of control samples from healthy donors and cancer patients. Sequencing used blood. The receptor was isolated from a man under 40 in good health. This chain connects TRBV15 to TRBJ2-3, with 9 nucleotides matching TRBD2. The chain's CDR3 is CATSRGVGLAGFTDTQYF. The CDR3 DNA is TGTGCCACCAGCAGAGGAGTGGGTCTAGCGGGGTTCACAGATACGCAGTATTTT. Variable domain in full (rest from reference TRBV15 and TRBJ2-3): DAMVIQNPRYQVTQFGKPVTLSCSQTLNHNVMYWYQQKSSQAPKLLFHYYDKDFNNEADTPDNFQSRRPNTSFCFLDIRSPGLGDTAMYLCATSRGVGLAGFTDTQYFGPGTRLTVL.